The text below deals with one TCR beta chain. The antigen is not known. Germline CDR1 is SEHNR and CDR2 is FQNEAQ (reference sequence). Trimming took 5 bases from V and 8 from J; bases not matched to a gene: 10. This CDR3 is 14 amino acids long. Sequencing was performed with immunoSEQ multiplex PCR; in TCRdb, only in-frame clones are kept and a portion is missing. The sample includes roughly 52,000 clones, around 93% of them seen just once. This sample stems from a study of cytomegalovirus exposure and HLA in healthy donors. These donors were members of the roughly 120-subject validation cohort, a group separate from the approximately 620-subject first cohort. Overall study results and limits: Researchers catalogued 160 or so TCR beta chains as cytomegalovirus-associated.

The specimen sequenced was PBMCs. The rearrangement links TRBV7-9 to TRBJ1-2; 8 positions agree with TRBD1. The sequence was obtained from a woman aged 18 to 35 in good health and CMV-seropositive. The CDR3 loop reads CASSRTGGTKGYTF. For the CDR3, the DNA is TGTGCCAGCAGCCGAACAGGGGGGACGAAAGGCTACACCTTC.